This section outlines one TCR beta chain sequence together with its context. The same CDR3 can be traced to other DNA sequences in this sample. The CDR3 has 14 amino acids. Per germline, CDR1 KGHSH and CDR2 LQKENI. Losses at the gene ends were 2 bases for V and 5 bases for J; bases not matched to a gene: 4. Original methodology: Reference gene primer amplification in the assay estimated nucleated cell counts. TCRdb keeps only in-frame clones here, not all; method: immunoSEQ multiplex PCR. Clone size and V and J calls were adopted from that table, with D and trimming inferred from the DNA. This table has about 160,000 clones, 75% to 90% appearing once. This sample is drawn from a study of blood T cell repertoires in COVID-19. In the study overall: COVID-19 samples collected from the United States, Italy and Spain covered acute and convalescent phases.

The sample was peripheral blood. The gene calls are TRBV18 and TRBJ2-7; the match to TRBD1 covers 9 bases. The sequence was collected from a woman at least 80 years old with active or convalescent COVID-19. The CDR3 region is CASSPRTGVDEQYF. The CDR3 DNA is TGTGCCAGCTCACCAAGGACAGGGGTGGACGAGCAGTACTTC.